This T cell receptor beta chain is from a study of type 1 regulatory T cells (dated by TCRdb to about 2021). Regarding the complete study: The study characterized an in vitro protocol that generated a Tr1-enriched, alloantigen-specific CD4 T cell product named T-allo10. T-allo10 was under clinical evaluation in patients with hematological malignancies receiving allogeneic hematopoietic stem cell transplantation.

T-allo10 cells derived from donors were reported to be host alloantigen-specific and anergic, and to suppress in an alloantigen-specific manner. In the case of this clonotype: The antigen it binds to is not known. The junction does not match germline at one end; this may be a read error.

Instrument on record: Illumina MiSeq. In TCRdb, the public reads were trimmed at Q25 with fastp and aligned with MiXCR, with productive beta chains retained. Each CDR3 protein appears once, grouped with its most common genes and DNA. This sample gives 60,000 to 80,000 distinct CDR3 sequences in total; about three fifths of them show up just once. 6.5% to 8.5% of the sample belongs to the ten largest clones. The sequence derives from a human donor in good health. The source material was cultured T cells, either the whole culture or a sorted T cell fraction (not recorded which). The sample's cell subset or site, from its label and the paper: Tr1-enriched cell product generated in vitro against host alloantigens.

The CDR3 protein sequence reads: CASNGLSYELYF. The nucleotide sequence reads as follows: TGTGCCAGCAATGGCCTTTCCTACGAGCTGTACTTC. The receptor chain draws on TRBV6-6 and TRBJ2-7, with the identity of the D gene unclear. From its cysteine to its phenylalanine, the CDR3 spans 12 amino acids. Only CDR3 DNA is held: 36 bases, read in frame from base 1. The germline V gene (reference sequence) provides CDR1 MNHNY and CDR2 SVGAGI.